These 27 T cell receptor beta chains were sequenced from one sample in a study of blood T cells in healthy people across ages. The authors ran a second PCR of roughly 6 to 11 cycles using a sample-barcoded 5' primer and a J-beta primer mix. TCRdb re-called the 5' RACE reads through MiXCR, storing one row per CDR3 protein. The sample carries 550,000 to 750,000 distinct CDR3 sequences, roughly 21% recorded once. Source material: blood. The origin of the receptors is a man between 65 and 85 years old in good health.

Concerning this clonotype itself: A single base separates this from a much larger clone, so it may be a read error. The chain has TRBV7-9 and TRBJ2-7, with 11 bases that match TRBD1. Germline-derived CDR1 and CDR2 are SEHNR and FQNEAQ (reference sequence). The CDR3 is made up of 15 amino acids. For the CDR3, the DNA is TGTGCCTGCAGCTTAGGAGGGACAGGGGGCTACGAGCAGTACTTC. Residues: CACSLGGTGGYEQYF. Looking up the rest from reference TRBV7-9 and TRBJ2-7 gives the full variable domain: DTGVSQNPRHKITKRGQNVTFRCDPISEHNRLYWYRQTLGQGPEFLTYFQNEAQLEKSRLLSDRFSAERPKGSFSTLEIQRTEQGDSAMYLCACSLGGTGGYEQYFGPGTRLTVT.

The genes are TRBV7-6 and TRBJ1-2; D may be TRBD1 (6 bases). This CDR3 spans 17 amino acids. The ends were cut back, 4 bases at V and 4 bases at J, with 22 bases in the middle. CDR1 and CDR2 (germline): SGHVS, FNYEAQ. CDR3 sequence: CASSSRGGARIGYGYTF. Written as DNA, the CDR3 is TGTGCCAGCAGCTCAAGAGGGGGGGCACGAATTGGCTATGGCTACACCTTC. Variable domain in full (rest from reference TRBV7-6 and TRBJ1-2): GAGVSQSPRYKVTKRGQDVALRCDPISGHVSLYWYRQALGQGPEFLTYFNYEAQQDKSGLPNDRFSAERPEGSISTLTIQRTEQRDSAMYRCASSSRGGARIGYGYTFGSGTRLTVV.

This chain connects TRBV20-1 to TRBJ2-7, with 12 bases matching TRBD2. Trimming took 7 bases from V and 2 from J; bases not matched to a gene: 6. The CDR3 is made up of 14 amino acids. Looked up from germline, CDR1 is DFQATT and CDR2 is SNEGSKA (reference sequence). CDR3 nucleotides: TGCAGTGTTACTAGCGGGAGGCCAACCTACGAGCAGTACTTC. It encodes CSVTSGRPTYEQYF.

CDR3 nucleotide sequence: TGCGCCAGCAGCCAAGTAGGGACAGAGTCTTCATCGGGCTACACCTTC. As protein: CASSQVGTESSSGYTF. The chain joins TRBV4-3 to TRBJ1-2; TRBD1 matches 7 bases. CDR3 length: 16 residues. The germline V gene has CDR1 LGHNA and CDR2 YSLEER. Trimming at V came to 1 base and at J to 8 bases, leaving 13 bases not matched to a gene.

The chain is built from TRBV19 and TRBJ2-1, with D possibly called TRBD1 or TRBD2 (5 bases each). Germline CDR1 LNHDA, CDR2 SQIVND (reference sequence). The CDR3 extends over 14 amino acids. Trimming pared 2 bases from V and 6 bases from J, leaving 11 bases between. CDR3 nucleotides: TGTGCCAGTAGTATATATACGGGGACCAATGAGCAGTTCTTC. The encoded protein is CASSIYTGTNEQFF.

The chain couples TRBV7-9 to TRBJ2-1; tentatively, D is TRBD2 (5 bases). Judging by the DNA end, TRBJ2-5 fits better; the J call may be wrong. CDR1 is SEHNR and CDR2 is FQNEAQ in the germline V gene (reference sequence). The CDR3 totals 13 residues. CDR3 protein: CASSHRTGETQYF. In DNA form, the CDR3 reads TGTGCCAGCAGCCACCGGACTGGAGAGACCCAGTACTTC.

This clonotype was observed a handful of times. At one boundary the junction diverges from the germline segment, which might be a read error. The gene calls are TRBV7-2 and TRBJ2-1; unclear D gene. The CDR3 sequence is 14 residues long. Germline values: CDR1 SGHTA, CDR2 FQGNSA. The CDR3 sequence is CAGSLSRGSAEQFF. CDR3 bases: TGTGCCGGCAGCTTATCACGTGGCTCCGCTGAGCAGTTCTTC.

The chain combines TRBV6-2 or TRBV6-3 with TRBJ2-3; tentatively, D is TRBD1 or TRBD2 (5 bases each). Germline V gene sequence: CDR1 MNHEY, CDR2 SVGEGT. The CDR3 sequence is 13 residues long. The ends were cut back, 9 bases at V and 4 bases at J, with 14 bases in the middle. The CDR3 nucleotides read TGTGCCAGTCTCTTCGGGGCGGCAGATACGCAGTATTTT. It translates to CASLFGAADTQYF.

In regard to this clonotype: A read error may account for a junction end that differs from germline. V and J are TRBV29-1 and TRBJ1-1; D call uncertain. Germline V lookup: CDR1 SQVTM, CDR2 ANQGSEA. CDR3 length equals 11 residues. CDR3 sequence (DNA): TGCAGCGTTTTAACCCACACTGAAGCCTTCTTT. This gives the protein CSVLTHTEAFF.

At least ten counts were recorded for this clonotype. Relative to the germline gene, one junction end is altered; a read error may explain this. The chain joins TRBV20-1 to TRBJ2-7, with 7 bases matching TRBD2. In germline, CDR1 is DFQATT, CDR2 SNEGSKA (reference sequence). There are 14 residues in the CDR3. The CDR3 DNA follows: TGCAGTGCAAGAGGGCTAGCGGACTACTACGAGCAGTACTTC. Translated, it gives CSARGLADYYEQYF.

This clonotype was seen only a few times. The chain couples TRBV27 to TRBJ2-5; D is uncertain. V was cut by 0 bases and J by 5 bases, with 16 bases left in between. Germline CDR1 reads MNHEY; CDR2 reads SMNVEV (reference sequence). The CDR3 has 16 residues. CDR3: CASSLSKVGLLETQYF. In DNA, the CDR3 is TGTGCCAGCAGTTTATCGAAGGTGGGATTACTGGAGACCCAGTACTTC.

The CDR3 loop reads CASVRGTGNYNEQFF. CDR3 sequence (DNA): TGTGCCAGCGTGAGGGGGACAGGGAACTACAATGAGCAGTTCTTC. The chain combines TRBV5-5 with TRBJ2-1; 9 bases fit TRBD1. The CDR3 loop spans 15 amino acids. Trimming took 7 bases from V and 3 from J; bases not matched to a gene: 8. Germline values: CDR1 SGHKS, CDR2 YYEKEE (reference sequence).

The chain combines TRBV2 with TRBJ2-1; 8 nucleotides line up with TRBD2. This CDR3 comprises 14 residues. V was pared by 4 bases and J by 5 bases, with 4 bases of the junction left unmatched. Germline CDR1 reads SNHLY; CDR2 reads FYNNEI. The CDR3 sequence is CASSVGTRDNEQFF. The CDR3 DNA reads TGTGCCAGCAGTGTAGGGACTAGAGACAATGAGCAGTTCTTC.

This clonotype was seen a handful of times. The V and J genes are TRBV2 and TRBJ2-3; 9 bases are a match to TRBD2. V lost 6 bases, J lost 3 bases, and 4 bases stayed unmatched. CDR1 is SNHLY, CDR2 FYNNEI, per germline. The CDR3 has 14 residues. The CDR3 protein is CASRRAGGTDTQYF. The CDR3 DNA follows: TGTGCCAGCAGAAGAGCGGGAGGAACAGATACGCAGTATTTT.

J is TRBJ2-2 and V is TRBV4-3; no reliable D call. The germline V gene has CDR1 LGHNA and CDR2 YSLEER. The ends were cut back, 0 bases at V and 0 bases at J, with 17 bases in the middle. The CDR3 length is 19 residues. CDR3 bases: TGCGCCAGCAGCCAAGATCAAGCCCGGCTAGGAGCGAACACCGGGGAGCTGTTTTTT. It translates to CASSQDQARLGANTGELFF.

This clonotype was counted only a few times. The chain is built from TRBV3-1 and TRBJ1-4; D perhaps matches TRBD1 (6 bases). The germline CDR1 and CDR2 sequences are LGHDT and YNNKEL (reference sequence). This CDR3 comprises 15 residues. V was trimmed by 2 bases and J by 8 bases, leaving 15 bases between them. The CDR3 sequence: CASSQRQGGPEKLFF. CDR3 DNA: TGTGCCAGCAGCCAACGTCAAGGGGGACCCGAAAAACTGTTTTTT.

This chain links TRBV7-3 with TRBJ2-1, with unresolved D. Trimming took 1 base from V and 9 from J, leaving 10 bases between them. Per the germline V gene, CDR1 is SGHTA and CDR2 is FQGTGA. CDR3 length: 13 amino acids. CDR3 loop: CASSLSFGSEQFF. In DNA form, the CDR3 reads TGTGCCAGCAGCTTAAGTTTTGGGTCTGAGCAGTTCTTC.

The chain employs TRBV18 and TRBJ2-7; 7 bases are shared with TRBD1. The CDR3 is 16 amino acids. Germline-derived CDR1 and CDR2 are KGHSH and LQKENI. V shed 2 bases, J shed 0 bases, and the junction held 7 bases outside the gene matches. The CDR3 region is CASSPRNRGSSYEQYF. CDR3 DNA: TGTGCCAGCTCACCAAGGAACAGGGGTAGCTCCTACGAGCAGTACTTC.

This clonotype has at least ten counts. The J gene is TRBJ1-4, the V gene TRBV6-1; 9 bases fit TRBD1. Looked up from germline, CDR1 is MNHNS and CDR2 is SASEGT. The CDR3 covers 18 residues. Trimming cost V 6 bases and J 2 bases; bases outside gene matches: 13. CDR3 region: CASRPGTGPWRTNEKLFF. As DNA, the CDR3 is TGTGCCAGCAGACCCGGGACAGGGCCCTGGAGGACTAATGAAAAACTGTTTTTT.

The gene calls are TRBV5-6 and TRBJ1-3, with D hard to call. The V and J ends lost 3 bases and 4 bases respectively, with 8 bases between them. The CDR3 runs 13 residues. Germline CDR1 SGHDT, CDR2 YYEEEE. In DNA, the CDR3 is TGTGCCAGCAGCTCCCTAGGGGGAAACACCATATATTTT. Translated: CASSSLGGNTIYF.

This chain links TRBV7-8 with TRBJ1-1, with D unclear. This CDR3 region has 14 residues. Trimming took off 5 bases at V and 4 bases at J, with 14 bases between the two ends. Germline CDR1 is SGHVS and CDR2 is FQNEAQ. CDR3 nucleotide sequence: TGTGCCAGCAGCGTACACGGGCGGGGCACTGAAGCTTTCTTT. The encoded protein is CASSVHGRGTEAFF.

This clonotype was recorded at least ten times. This chain connects TRBV15 to TRBJ2-7; 7 bases fit TRBD1. This CDR3 region has 14 residues. The V and J ends lost 0 bases and 3 bases, in that order; junction bases with no gene match: 2. In germline, CDR1 is LNHNV, CDR2 YYDKDF (reference sequence). The CDR3 protein is CATSREGQIYEQYF. CDR3 nucleotides: TGTGCCACCAGCAGAGAGGGACAGATCTACGAGCAGTACTTC.

A few counts support this clonotype. V is TRBV15 and J is TRBJ2-7; 8 bases are a match to TRBD2. Trimming took 1 base from V and 0 from J; bases not matched to a gene: 11. Germline V gives CDR1 LNHNV, CDR2 YYDKDF (reference sequence). The CDR3 sequence is 18 residues long. In DNA form, the CDR3 reads TGTGCCACCAGCAGAGTTACCTTTACCAGCGGGAGCTCCTACGAGCAGTACTTC. It encodes CATSRVTFTSGSSYEQYF. Drawing the rest from reference TRBV15 and TRBJ2-7, the complete variable domain is DAMVIQNPRYQVTQFGKPVTLSCSQTLNHNVMYWYQQKSSQAPKLLFHYYDKDFNNEADTPDNFQSRRPNTSFCFLDIRSPGLGDTAMYLCATSRVTFTSGSSYEQYFGPGTRLTVT.

V usage is TRBV15 and J usage is TRBJ2-1; 11 positions agree with TRBD1. The CDR3 runs 15 residues. V lost 5 bases and J lost 5; bases outside the gene matches: 5. Germline V lookup: CDR1 LNHNV, CDR2 YYDKDF (reference sequence). The CDR3 protein is CATSEGQGVHNEQFF. CDR3 DNA: TGTGCCACCAGCGAGGGACAGGGGGTCCACAATGAGCAGTTCTTC.

The table lists this clonotype with many counts. A read error may account for a junction end that differs from germline. The V and J genes are TRBV29-1 and TRBJ2-5; 12 bases align to TRBD2. CDR3 length equals 12 residues. Germline V gene sequence: CDR1 SQVTM, CDR2 ANQGSEA. This CDR3 is CSVERTSGAMIF. The DNA for the CDR3 is TGCAGCGTTGAAAGGACTAGCGGGGCGATGATCTTC.

The rearrangement links TRBV9 to TRBJ2-5; D may be TRBD1 or TRBD2 (6 bases each). V gave up 3 bases and J gave up 2 bases, with 14 bases separating them. Germline loops: CDR1 SGDLS, CDR2 YYNGEE. The CDR3 runs to 15 residues. CDR3 amino acids: CASSDPRGRQETQYF. The CDR3, as DNA: TGTGCCAGCAGCGACCCGAGGGGGAGGCAAGAGACCCAGTACTTC.

This clonotype was seen more than once but under ten times. The rearrangement joins TRBV15 to TRBJ1-2; D gene unclear. Germline V CDR1 and CDR2: LNHNV, YYDKDF (reference sequence). V was shortened by 3 bases and J by 1 base, with 12 bases between the two germline ends. CDR3 length equals 15 residues. CDR3 amino acids: CATSRAGSRNYGYTF. The CDR3 bases are TGTGCCACCAGCAGGGCAGGTTCACGTAACTATGGCTACACCTTC. The variable domain in full, completed from reference TRBV15 and TRBJ1-2, reads DAMVIQNPRYQVTQFGKPVTLSCSQTLNHNVMYWYQQKSSQAPKLLFHYYDKDFNNEADTPDNFQSRRPNTSFCFLDIRSPGLGDTAMYLCATSRAGSRNYGYTFGSGTRLTVV.